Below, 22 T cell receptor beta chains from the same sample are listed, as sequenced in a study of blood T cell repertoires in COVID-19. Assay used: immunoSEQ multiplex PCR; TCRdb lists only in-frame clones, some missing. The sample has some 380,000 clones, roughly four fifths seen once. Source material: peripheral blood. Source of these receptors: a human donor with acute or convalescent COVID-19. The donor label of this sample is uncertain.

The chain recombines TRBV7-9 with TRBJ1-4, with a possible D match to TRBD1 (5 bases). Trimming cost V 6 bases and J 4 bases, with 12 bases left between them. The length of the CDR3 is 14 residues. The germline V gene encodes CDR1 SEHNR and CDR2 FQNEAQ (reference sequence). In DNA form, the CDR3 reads TGTGCCAGCAGTCACCACAGGCGTAATGAAAAACTGTTTTTT. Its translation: CASSHHRRNEKLFF.

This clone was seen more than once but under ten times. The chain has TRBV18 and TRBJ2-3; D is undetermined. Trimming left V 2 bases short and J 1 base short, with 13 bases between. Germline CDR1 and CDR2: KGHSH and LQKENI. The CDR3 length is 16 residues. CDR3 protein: CASSPIARSGTDTQYF. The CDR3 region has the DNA TGTGCCAGCTCACCAATCGCGCGATCTGGCACAGATACGCAGTATTTT.

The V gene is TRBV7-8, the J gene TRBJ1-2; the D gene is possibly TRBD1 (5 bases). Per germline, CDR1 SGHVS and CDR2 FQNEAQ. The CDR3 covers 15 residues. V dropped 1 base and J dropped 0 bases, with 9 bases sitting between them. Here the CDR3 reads CASSLVQGPNYGYTF. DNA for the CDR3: TGTGCCAGCAGCTTAGTTCAGGGTCCTAACTATGGCTACACCTTC.

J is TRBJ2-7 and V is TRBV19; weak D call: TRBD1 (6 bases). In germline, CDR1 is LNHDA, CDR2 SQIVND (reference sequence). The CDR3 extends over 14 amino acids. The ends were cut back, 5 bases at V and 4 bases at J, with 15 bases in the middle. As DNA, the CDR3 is TGTGCCAGTAGTTGGGGGCAGGGAGATTACGAGCAGTACTTC. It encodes CASSWGQGDYEQYF.

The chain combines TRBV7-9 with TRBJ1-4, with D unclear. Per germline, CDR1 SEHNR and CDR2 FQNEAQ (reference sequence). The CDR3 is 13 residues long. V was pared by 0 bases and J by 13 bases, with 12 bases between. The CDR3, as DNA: TGTGCCAGCAGCTTAGCGGGCCGGAAGGTACTGTTTTTT. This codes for CASSLAGRKVLFF.

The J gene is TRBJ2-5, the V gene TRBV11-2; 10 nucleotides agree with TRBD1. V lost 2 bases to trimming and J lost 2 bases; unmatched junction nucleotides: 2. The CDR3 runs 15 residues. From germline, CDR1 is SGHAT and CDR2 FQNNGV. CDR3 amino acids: CASSLQDRGQETQYF. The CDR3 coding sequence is TGTGCCAGCAGCTTACAGGACAGGGGGCAAGAGACCCAGTACTTC. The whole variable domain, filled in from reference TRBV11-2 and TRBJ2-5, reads EAGVAQSPRYKIIEKRQSVAFWCNPISGHATLYWYQQILGQGPKLLIQFQNNGVVDDSQLPKDRFSAERLKGVDSTLKIQPAKLEDSAVYLCASSLQDRGQETQYFGPGTRLLVL.

The CDR3 DNA follows: TGTGCCACCAGTGATCAGGGATTCAATGAGCAGTTCTTC. Its protein product is CATSDQGFNEQFF. The chain joins TRBV24-1 to TRBJ2-1, with D possibly TRBD1 on 5 matching bases. The CDR3 has 13 residues. Trimming took off 3 bases at V and 6 bases at J, with 8 bases between the two ends. The germline V gene encodes CDR1 KGHDR and CDR2 SFDVKD.

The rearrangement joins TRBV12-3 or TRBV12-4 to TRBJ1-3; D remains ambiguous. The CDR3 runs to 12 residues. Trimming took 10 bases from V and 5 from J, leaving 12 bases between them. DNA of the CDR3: TGTGCCACGGGAAATTTTAGAAACACCATATATTTT. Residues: CATGNFRNTIYF.

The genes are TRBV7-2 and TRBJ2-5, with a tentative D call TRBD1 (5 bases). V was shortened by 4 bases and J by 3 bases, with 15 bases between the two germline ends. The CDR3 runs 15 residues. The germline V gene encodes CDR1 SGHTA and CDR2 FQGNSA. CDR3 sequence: CASSYAGRVKETQYF. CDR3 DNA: TGTGCCAGCAGCTATGCCGGCAGGGTCAAAGAGACCCAGTACTTC.

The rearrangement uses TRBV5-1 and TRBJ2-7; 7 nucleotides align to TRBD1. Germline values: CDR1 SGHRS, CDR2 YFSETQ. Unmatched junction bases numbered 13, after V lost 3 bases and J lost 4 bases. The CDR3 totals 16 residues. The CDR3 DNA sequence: TGCGCCAGCAGCTCCGGTGAGGGGGCGCAGTTGTACGAGCAGTACTTC. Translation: CASSSGEGAQLYEQYF.

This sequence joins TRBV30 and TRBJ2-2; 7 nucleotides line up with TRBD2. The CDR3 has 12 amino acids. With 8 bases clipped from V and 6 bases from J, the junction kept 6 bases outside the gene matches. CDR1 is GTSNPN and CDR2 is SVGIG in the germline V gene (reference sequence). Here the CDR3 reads CAGYSGPGELFF. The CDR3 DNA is TGTGCCGGGTATAGCGGGCCCGGGGAGCTGTTTTTT.

The CDR3 reads CASSQDWVRANTEAFF. The CDR3 nucleotides read TGTGCCAGCAGCCAAGATTGGGTCAGGGCCAACACTGAAGCTTTCTTT. V is TRBV14 and J is TRBJ1-1, with D maybe TRBD1 (5 bases). This CDR3 has 16 residues. V dropped 0 bases and J dropped 2 bases, with 13 bases sitting between them. Germline-derived CDR1 and CDR2 are SGHDN and FVKESK.

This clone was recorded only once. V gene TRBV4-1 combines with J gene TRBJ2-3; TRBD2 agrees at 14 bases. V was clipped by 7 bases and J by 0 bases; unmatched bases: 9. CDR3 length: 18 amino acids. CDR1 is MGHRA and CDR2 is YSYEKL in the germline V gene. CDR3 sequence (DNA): TGCGCCAGCACCCGAGGACTAGCGGGAGGCTCGAGCACAGATACGCAGTATTTT. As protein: CASTRGLAGGSSTDTQYF.

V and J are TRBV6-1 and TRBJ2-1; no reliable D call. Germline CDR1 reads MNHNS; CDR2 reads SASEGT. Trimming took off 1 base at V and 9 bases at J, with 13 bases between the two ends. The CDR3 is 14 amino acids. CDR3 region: CASSEVYSPGEQFF. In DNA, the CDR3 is TGTGCCAGCAGTGAAGTATATAGTCCGGGTGAGCAGTTCTTC.

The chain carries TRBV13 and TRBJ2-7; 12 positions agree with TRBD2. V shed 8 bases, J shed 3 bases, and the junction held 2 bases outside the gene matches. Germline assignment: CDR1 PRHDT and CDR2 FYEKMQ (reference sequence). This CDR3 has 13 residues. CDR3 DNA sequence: TGTGCCAGCGCTAGCGGGGGGGTCTACGAGCAGTACTTC. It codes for CASASGGVYEQYF.

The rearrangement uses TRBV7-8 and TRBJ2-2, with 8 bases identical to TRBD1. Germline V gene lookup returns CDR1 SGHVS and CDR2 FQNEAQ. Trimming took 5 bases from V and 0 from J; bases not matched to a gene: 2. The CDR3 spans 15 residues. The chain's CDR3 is CASSAGQANTGELFF. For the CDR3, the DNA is TGTGCCAGCAGCGCGGGACAGGCGAACACCGGGGAGCTGTTTTTT.

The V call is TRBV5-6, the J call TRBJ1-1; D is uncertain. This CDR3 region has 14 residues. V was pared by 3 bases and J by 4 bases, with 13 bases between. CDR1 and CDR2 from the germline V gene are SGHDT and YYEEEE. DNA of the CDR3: TGTGCCAGCAGCTCACCTATGAGGGCCACTGAAGCTTTCTTT. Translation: CASSSPMRATEAFF.

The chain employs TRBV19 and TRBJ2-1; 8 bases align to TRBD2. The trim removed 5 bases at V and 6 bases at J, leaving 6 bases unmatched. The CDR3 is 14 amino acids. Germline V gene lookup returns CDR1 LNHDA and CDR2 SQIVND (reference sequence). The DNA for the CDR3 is TGTGCCAGTAGTCCTGGACTAGCTAGCAATGAGCAGTTCTTC. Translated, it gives CASSPGLASNEQFF.

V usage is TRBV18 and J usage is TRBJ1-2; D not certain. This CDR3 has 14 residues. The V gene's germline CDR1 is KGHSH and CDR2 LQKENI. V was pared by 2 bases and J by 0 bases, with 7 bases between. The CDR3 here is CASSPTSSNYGYTF. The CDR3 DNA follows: TGTGCCAGCTCACCAACGAGTTCTAACTATGGCTACACCTTC.

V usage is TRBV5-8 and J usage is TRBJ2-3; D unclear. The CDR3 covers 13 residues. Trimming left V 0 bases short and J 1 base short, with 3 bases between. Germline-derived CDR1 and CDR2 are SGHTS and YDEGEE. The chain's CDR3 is CASSLAGTDTQYF. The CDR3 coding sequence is TGTGCCAGCAGCTTGGCGGGCACAGATACGCAGTATTTT.

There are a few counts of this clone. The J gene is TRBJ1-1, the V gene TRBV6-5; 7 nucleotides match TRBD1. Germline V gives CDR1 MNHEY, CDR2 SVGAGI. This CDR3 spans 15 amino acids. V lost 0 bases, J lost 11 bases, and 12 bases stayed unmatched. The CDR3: CASSYSINRGIPAFF. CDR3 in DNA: TGTGCCAGCAGTTACTCGATAAACAGGGGCATTCCGGCTTTCTTT.

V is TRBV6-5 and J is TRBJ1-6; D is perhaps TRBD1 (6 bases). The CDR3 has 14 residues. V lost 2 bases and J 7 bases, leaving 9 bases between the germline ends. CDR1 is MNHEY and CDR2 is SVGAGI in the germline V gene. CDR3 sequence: CASSYGGRNSPLHF. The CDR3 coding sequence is TGTGCCAGCAGTTACGGGGGCAGGAATTCACCCCTCCACTTT.